This T cell receptor beta chain was captured by sequencing in a study of graft-versus-host responses after intestinal transplantation. Study-wide context: Transplants given to recipients were multivisceral, liver-intestinal, or isolated intestinal.

The count of this clone is one. The same CDR3 also results from other DNA sequences found in this sample. This table comes from immunoSEQ multiplex PCR, and its TCRdb copy is limited to in-frame clones, with some not included. The sample has about 69,000 clones; roughly 89% are singletons. V was pared by 5 bases and J by 1 base, with 16 bases between. The CDR3 extends over 15 amino acids. CDR1 and CDR2 from the germline V gene are GTSNPN and SVGIG (reference sequence). The chain has TRBV30 and TRBJ2-3, with D possibly TRBD2 on 5 matching bases. The sample in question was bone marrow, obtained roughly 110 weeks after intestinal transplantation. The source of this sequence is a human patient who received an intestinal transplant, so some T cells may come from the graft donor. The CDR3 region has the DNA TGTGCCTGGGTCGACCGGGATAGGGGCACAGATACGCAGTATTTT. Its protein is CAWVDRDRGTDTQYF. Together with reference TRBV30 and TRBJ2-3, the CDR3 gives the full variable domain: SQTIHQWPATLVQPVGSPLSLECTVEGTSNPNLYWYRQAAGRGLQLLFYSVGIGQISSEVPQNLSASRPQDRQFILSSKKLLLSDSGFYLCAWVDRDRGTDTQYFGPGTRLTVL.